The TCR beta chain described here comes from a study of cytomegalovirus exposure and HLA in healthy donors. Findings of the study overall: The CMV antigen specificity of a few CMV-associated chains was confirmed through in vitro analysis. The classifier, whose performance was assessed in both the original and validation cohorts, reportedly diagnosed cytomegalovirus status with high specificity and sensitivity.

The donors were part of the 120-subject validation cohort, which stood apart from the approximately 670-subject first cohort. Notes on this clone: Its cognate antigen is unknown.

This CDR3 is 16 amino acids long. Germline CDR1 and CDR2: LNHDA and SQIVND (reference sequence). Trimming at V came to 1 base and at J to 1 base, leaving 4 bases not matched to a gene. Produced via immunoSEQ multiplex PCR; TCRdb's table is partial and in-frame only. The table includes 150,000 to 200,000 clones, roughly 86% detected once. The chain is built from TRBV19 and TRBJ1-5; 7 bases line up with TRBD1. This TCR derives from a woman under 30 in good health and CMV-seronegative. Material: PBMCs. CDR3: CASSIGGGKSNQPQHF. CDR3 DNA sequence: TGTGCCAGTAGTATAGGAGGGGGCAAAAGCAATCAGCCCCAGCATTTT.